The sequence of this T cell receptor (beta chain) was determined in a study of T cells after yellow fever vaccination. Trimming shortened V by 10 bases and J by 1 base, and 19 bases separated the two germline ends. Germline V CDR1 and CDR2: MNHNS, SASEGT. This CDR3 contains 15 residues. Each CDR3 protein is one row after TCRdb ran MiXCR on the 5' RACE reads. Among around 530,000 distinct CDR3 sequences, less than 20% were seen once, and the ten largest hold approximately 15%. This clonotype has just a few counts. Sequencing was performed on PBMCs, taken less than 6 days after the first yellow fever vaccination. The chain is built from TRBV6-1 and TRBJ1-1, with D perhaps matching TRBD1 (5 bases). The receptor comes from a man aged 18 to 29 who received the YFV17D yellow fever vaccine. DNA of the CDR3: TGTGCCATCTCAACCCCCGATGGACAGAACACTGAAGCTTTCTTT. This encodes CAISTPDGQNTEAFF.